This TCR beta chain was recovered during a study of T cells in tumors after PD-1 blockade. The overall study: Peripheral blood samples averaged approximately 37,000 unique clonotypes and about 120,000 templates.

CDR1 is KGHSH and CDR2 is LQKENI in the germline V gene. Trimming at V came to 6 bases and at J to 6 bases, leaving 17 bases not matched to a gene. The CDR3 is made up of 18 amino acids. Here immunoSEQ multiplex PCR was the method, and the copy in TCRdb shows in-frame clones only, minus some. The sample yields roughly 60,000 clones, 80% seen once. Sequenced material: PBMCs, taken before anti-PD-1 treatment. This clonotype was obtained from a human donor with basal cell carcinoma. The gene calls are TRBV18 and TRBJ2-1, with 10 bases aligning to TRBD1. CDR3 region: CASSNQGRYRDRGNEQFF. For the CDR3, the DNA is TGTGCCAGCTCCAACCAGGGTCGTTATAGGGACAGGGGCAATGAGCAGTTCTTC.